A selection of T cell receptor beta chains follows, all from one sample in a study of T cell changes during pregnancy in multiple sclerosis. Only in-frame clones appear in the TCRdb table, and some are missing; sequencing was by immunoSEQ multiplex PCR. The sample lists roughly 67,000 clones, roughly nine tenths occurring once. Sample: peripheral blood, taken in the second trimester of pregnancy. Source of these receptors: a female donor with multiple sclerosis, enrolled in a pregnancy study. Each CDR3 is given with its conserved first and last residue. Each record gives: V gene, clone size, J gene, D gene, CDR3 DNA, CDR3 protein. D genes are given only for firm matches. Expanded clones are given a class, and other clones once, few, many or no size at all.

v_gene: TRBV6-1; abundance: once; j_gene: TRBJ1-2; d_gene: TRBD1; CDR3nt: TGTGCCAGCAGCGAACTAGGGGGCCCAAACTATGGCTACACCTTC; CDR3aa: CASSELGGPNYGYTF
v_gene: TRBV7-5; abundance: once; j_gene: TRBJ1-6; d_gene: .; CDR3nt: TGTGTCAGAAGCCCCTCGCCTATTAGCCCCTTCGGCGTGATCGATTCACCCCTCCACTTT; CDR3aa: CVRSPSPISPFGVIDSPLHF
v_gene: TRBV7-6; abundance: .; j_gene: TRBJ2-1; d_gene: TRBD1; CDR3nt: TGTGCCAGCAGCTTAGCTGACAGGGGCTCCTACAATGAGCAGTTCTTC; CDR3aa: CASSLADRGSYNEQFF
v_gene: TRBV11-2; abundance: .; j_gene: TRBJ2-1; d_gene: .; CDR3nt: TGTGCCAGCAGTTCTACCGGGAGCTCCTACAATGAGCAGTTCTTC; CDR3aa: CASSSTGSSYNEQFF
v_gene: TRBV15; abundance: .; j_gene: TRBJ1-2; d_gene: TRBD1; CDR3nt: TGTGCCACCAGCAGAGTGGACCGCCCGACAGGGCATGGCTACACCTTC; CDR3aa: CATSRVDRPTGHGYTF
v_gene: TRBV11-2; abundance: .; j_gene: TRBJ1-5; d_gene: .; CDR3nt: TGTGCCAGCAGCCCCCGGACAGTAAATCAGCCCCAGCATTTT; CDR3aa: CASSPRTVNQPQHF
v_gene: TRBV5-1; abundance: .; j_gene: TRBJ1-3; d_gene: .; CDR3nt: TGCGCCAGCAGCTTGGAAGGGACATCCTACTCTGGAAACACCATATATTTT; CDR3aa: CASSLEGTSYSGNTIYF
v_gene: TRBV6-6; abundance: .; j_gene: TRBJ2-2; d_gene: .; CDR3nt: TGTGCCAGCAGTTACTCCCAGGGTGGGGACACCGGGGAGCTGTTTTTT; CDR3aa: CASSYSQGGDTGELFF
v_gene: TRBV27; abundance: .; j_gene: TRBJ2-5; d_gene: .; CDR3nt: TGTGCCAGCAGTTGGCCGGGTGGGACCCAGTACTTC; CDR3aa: CASSWPGGTQYF
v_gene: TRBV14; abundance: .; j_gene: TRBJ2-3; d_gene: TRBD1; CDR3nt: TGTGCCAGCAGCCAAGGGACAGGACCTCACACAGATACGCAGTATTTT; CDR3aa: CASSQGTGPHTDTQYF
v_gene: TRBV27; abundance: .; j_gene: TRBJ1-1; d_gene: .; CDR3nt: TGTGCCAGCAGCTTCTCCCCGAACACTGAAGCTTTCTTT; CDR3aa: CASSFSPNTEAFF
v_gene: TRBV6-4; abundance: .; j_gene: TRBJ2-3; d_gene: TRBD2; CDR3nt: TGTGCCAGCAGTGAACGGGGGGGCACAGATACGCAGTATTTT; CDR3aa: CASSERGGTDTQYF
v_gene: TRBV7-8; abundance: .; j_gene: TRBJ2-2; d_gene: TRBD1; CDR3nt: TGTGCCAGCAGCATGGGGACAGGCACCGGGGAGCTGTTTTTT; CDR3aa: CASSMGTGTGELFF
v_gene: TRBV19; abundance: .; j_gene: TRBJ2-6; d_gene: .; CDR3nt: TGTGCCAGTAGACAGGCCTCTGGGGCCAACGTCCTGACTTTC; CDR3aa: CASRQASGANVLTF
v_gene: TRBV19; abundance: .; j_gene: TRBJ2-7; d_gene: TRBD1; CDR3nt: TGTGCCAGTAGTATAGGAGACAGGGGGCGGGACGAGCAGTACTTC; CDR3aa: CASSIGDRGRDEQYF
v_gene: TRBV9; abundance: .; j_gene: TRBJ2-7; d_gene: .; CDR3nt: TGTGCCAGCAGCGTAGGATGGGACACATACGAGCAGTACTTC; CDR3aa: CASSVGWDTYEQYF
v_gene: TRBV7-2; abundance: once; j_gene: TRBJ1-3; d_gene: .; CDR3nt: TGTGCCAGCAGGACGGGGGGGTATGGAAACACCATATATTTT; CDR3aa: CASRTGGYGNTIYF
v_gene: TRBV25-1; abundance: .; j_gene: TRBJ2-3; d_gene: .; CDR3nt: TGTGCCAGCAGTGAATATCTCTCCGGTGGTACGCAGTATTTT; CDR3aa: CASSEYLSGGTQYF
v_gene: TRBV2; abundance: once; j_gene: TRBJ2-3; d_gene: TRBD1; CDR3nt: TGTGCCAGTCTCCCGCCGGGACAGGGCAGCACAGATACGCAGTATTTT; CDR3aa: CASLPPGQGSTDTQYF
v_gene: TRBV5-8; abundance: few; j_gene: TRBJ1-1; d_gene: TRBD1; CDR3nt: TGTGCCAGCATGGGACAGGCAACTGAAGCTTTCTTT; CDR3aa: CASMGQATEAFF
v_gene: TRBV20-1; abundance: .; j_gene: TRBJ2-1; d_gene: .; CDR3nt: TGCAGTGCTCCCTTTTACAATGAGCAGTTCTTC; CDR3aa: CSAPFYNEQFF
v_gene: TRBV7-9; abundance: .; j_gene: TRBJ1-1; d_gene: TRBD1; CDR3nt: TGTGCCAGCAGCCCCGACAGGGGGGGCCCTGAAGCTTTCTTT; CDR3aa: CASSPDRGGPEAFF
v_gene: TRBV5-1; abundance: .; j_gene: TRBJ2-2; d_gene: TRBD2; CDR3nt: TGCGCCAGCAGCTTGAGCGGGGGAGAGACCGGGGAGCTGTTTTTT; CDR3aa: CASSLSGGETGELFF
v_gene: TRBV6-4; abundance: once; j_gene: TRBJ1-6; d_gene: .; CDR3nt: TGTGCCAGCAGTGACGGCTCATCGGGTTCACCCCTCCACTTT; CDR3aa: CASSDGSSGSPLHF
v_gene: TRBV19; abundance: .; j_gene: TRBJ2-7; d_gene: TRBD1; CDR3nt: TGTGCCAGTAGTGGACAGGGCTACGAGCAGTACTTC; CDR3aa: CASSGQGYEQYF
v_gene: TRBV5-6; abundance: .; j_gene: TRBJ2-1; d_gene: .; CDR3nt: TGTGCCAGCAGATCCACCGGGGAGCAGTTCTTC; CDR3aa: CASRSTGEQFF
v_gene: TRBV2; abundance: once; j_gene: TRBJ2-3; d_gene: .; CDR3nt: TGTGCCAGCAGTGCCCCCGGAGGTGATACGCAGTATTTT; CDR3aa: CASSAPGGDTQYF
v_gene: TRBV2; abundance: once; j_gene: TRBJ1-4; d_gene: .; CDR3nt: TGTGCCAGCAGTGACCACAGGGTTAGTGAAAAACTGTTTTTT; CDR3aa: CASSDHRVSEKLFF
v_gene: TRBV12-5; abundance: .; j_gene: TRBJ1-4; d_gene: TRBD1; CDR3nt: TGTGCTAGTGGTTTGGTCCTCCCGCCAGGGGGGACTGCAACTAATGAAAAACTGTTTTTT; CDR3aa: CASGLVLPPGGTATNEKLFF
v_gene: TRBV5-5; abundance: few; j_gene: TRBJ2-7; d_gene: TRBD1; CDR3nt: TGTGCCAGCAGCCCACAACAGGGGGCCTACGAGCAGTACTTC; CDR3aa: CASSPQQGAYEQYF
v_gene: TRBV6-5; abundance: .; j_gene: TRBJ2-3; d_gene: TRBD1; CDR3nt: TGTGCCAGCAGTCTGGACAGGGCTACAGATACGCAGTATTTT; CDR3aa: CASSLDRATDTQYF
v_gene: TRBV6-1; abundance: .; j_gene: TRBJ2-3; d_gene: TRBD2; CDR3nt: TGTGCCAGCAGTGTGGCGGGAGGGGGAGATACGCAGTATTTT; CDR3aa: CASSVAGGGDTQYF
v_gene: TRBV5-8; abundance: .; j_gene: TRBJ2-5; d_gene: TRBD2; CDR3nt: TGTGCCGGGACTAGCGGGTACCAAGAGACCCAGTACTTC; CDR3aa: CAGTSGYQETQYF
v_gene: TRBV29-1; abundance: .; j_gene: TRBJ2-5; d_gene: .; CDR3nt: TGCAGCGTCCGACGGGGATTGGGAGAGACCCAGTACTTC; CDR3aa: CSVRRGLGETQYF
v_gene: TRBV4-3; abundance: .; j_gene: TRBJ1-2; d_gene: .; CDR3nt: TGCGCCAGCAGCCAAGAAATCGGCAGGGGTGCCGACGGCTACACCTTC; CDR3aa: CASSQEIGRGADGYTF
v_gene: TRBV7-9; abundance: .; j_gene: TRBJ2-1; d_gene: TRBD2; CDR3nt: TGTGCCAGCAGCACCACCCTAGCGGGAGGGAAAAACAATGAGCAGTTCTTC; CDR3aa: CASSTTLAGGKNNEQFF
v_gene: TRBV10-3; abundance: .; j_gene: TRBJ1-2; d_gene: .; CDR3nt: TGTGCCATCAGCCCGGGGAGGGATGGCTACACCTTC; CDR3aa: CAISPGRDGYTF
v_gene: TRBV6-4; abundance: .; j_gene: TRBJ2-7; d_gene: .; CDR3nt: TGTGCCAGAACTGCGGGGTGCAGGCCCCTGTGCGAGCAGTACTTC; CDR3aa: CARTAGCRPLCEQYF
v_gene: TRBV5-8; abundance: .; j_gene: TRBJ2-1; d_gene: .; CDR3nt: TGTGCCAGCAGCGGACGGGATCGTCCCGAGCAGTTCTTC; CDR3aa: CASSGRDRPEQFF
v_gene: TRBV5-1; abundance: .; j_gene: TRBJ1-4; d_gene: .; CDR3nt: TGCGCCAGCAGCGGTGCAGGGGCCCTGTTTTATGAAAAACTGTTTTTT; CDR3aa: CASSGAGALFYEKLFF
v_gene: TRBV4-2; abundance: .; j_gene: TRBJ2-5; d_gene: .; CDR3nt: TGTGCCAGCAGCCAAGAGGAGTTTTCTCAAGAGACCCAGTACTTC; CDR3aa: CASSQEEFSQETQYF
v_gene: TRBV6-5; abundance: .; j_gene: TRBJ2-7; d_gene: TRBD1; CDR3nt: TGTGCCAGCCGTCGAGGACAGGGGACCTACGAGCAGTACTTC; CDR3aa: CASRRGQGTYEQYF
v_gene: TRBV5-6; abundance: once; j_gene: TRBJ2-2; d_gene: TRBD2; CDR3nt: TGTGCCAGCAGCTTGGTGGGACTAGCGGTTCGCGGGGAGCTGTTTTTT; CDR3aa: CASSLVGLAVRGELFF
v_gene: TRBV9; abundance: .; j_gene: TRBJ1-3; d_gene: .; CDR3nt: TGTGCCAGCACCGAGACAATTGGGAACACCATATATTTT; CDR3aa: CASTETIGNTIYF
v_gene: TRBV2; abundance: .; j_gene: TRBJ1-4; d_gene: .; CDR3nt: TGTGCCAGCAATCGGGGGGCGAGAGAAAAACTGTTTTTT; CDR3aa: CASNRGAREKLFF
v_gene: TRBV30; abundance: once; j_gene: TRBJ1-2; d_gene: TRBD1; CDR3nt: TGTGCCTGGAGTTTCGACAGGGGGTTCACCTTC; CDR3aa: CAWSFDRGFTF
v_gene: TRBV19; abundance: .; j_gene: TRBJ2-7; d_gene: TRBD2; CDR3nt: TGTGCCAGTAGTATAAACGGACTAGAGACCTACGAGCAGTACTTC; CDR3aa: CASSINGLETYEQYF
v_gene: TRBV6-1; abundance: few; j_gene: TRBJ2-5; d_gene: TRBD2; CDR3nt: TGTGCCAGCAGTGAAAGGACTAGCGGGAGTGAGACCCAGTACTTC; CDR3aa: CASSERTSGSETQYF